Following are 20 T cell receptor beta chains from one sample sequenced in a study of cytomegalovirus exposure and HLA in healthy donors. The assay was immunoSEQ multiplex PCR, and TCRdb's table has in-frame clones only and misses some. Among 220,000 or so clones listed, approximately 88% were seen once. Specimen: PBMCs. Receptors were obtained from a woman aged 25 to 45 in good health and CMV-seropositive.

This chain connects TRBV30 to TRBJ2-5; 7 positions match TRBD1. CDR1 is GTSNPN and CDR2 is SVGIG in the germline V gene (reference sequence). The CDR3 covers 13 residues. V gave up 2 bases and J gave up 4 bases; unmatched junction bases: 4. In DNA form, the CDR3 reads TGTGCCTGGAGTACAGGGGTTGGAGAGACCCAGTACTTC. This translates into CAWSTGVGETQYF.

This chain joins TRBV11-3 and TRBJ2-7, with D uncertain. The CDR3 is 13 residues long. In germline, CDR1 is SGHNT, CDR2 YENEEA. V shed 1 base and J shed 3 bases, with 7 bases lying between them. The CDR3 DNA reads TGTGCCAGCAGCTTAGGTGTCAACTACGAGCAGTACTTC. It is translated as CASSLGVNYEQYF.

This chain links TRBV4-3 with TRBJ1-2; no firm D call. Germline CDR1 and CDR2: LGHNA and YSLEER. V lost 0 bases, J lost 2 bases, and 10 bases lay in between. CDR3 length equals 15 residues. This chain's CDR3 is CASSQDRGQNYGYTF. The CDR3 nucleotides are TGCGCCAGCAGCCAAGATAGAGGGCAGAACTATGGCTACACCTTC.

V and J are TRBV7-9 and TRBJ2-1; the match to TRBD1 covers 7 bases. The CDR3 sequence is 13 residues long. The J segment lost 10 bases and the V segment lost 6 bases, leaving 9 bases of the junction unmatched. The germline V gene has CDR1 SEHNR and CDR2 FQNEAQ (reference sequence). The DNA for the CDR3 is TGTGCCAGCAGACTAACAGGGGATGGCGAGCAGTTCTTC. This gives the protein CASRLTGDGEQFF.

This chain uses TRBV5-4 with TRBJ1-2; D unclear. From germline, CDR1 is SGHNT and CDR2 YYREEE (reference sequence). The CDR3 is 12 residues long. V was trimmed by 5 bases and J by 6 bases, leaving 11 bases between them. This CDR3 reads CASRILGHGYTF. In nucleotides, the CDR3 is TGTGCCAGCAGGATCCTTGGACATGGCTACACCTTC.

The sample holds one count of this clone. The chain employs TRBV20-1 and TRBJ2-1; D remains unclear. Germline loops: CDR1 DFQATT, CDR2 SNEGSKA (reference sequence). V lost 6 bases to trimming and J lost 3 bases, with 6 bases between them. CDR3 length: 11 amino acids. CDR3 loop: CSAPFYNEQFF. Here the CDR3 DNA reads TGCAGTGCCCCTTTCTACAATGAGCAGTTCTTC.

The chain couples TRBV7-9 to TRBJ2-7, with TRBD2 identical over 11 bases. The CDR3 runs 13 residues. Per the germline V gene, CDR1 is SEHNR and CDR2 is FQNEAQ (reference sequence). With V trimmed by 8 bases and J by 4 bases, 4 bases remained unmatched. The CDR3, as DNA: TGTGCCAGCGAGGGACTAGCGGAGTACGAGCAGTACTTC. Protein: CASEGLAEYEQYF.

The chain joins TRBV25-1 to TRBJ2-1, with 7 positions matching TRBD1. The CDR3 consists of 11 residues. Trimming removed 6 bases from V and 10 bases from J; junction bases left unmatched: 3. Germline CDR1 and CDR2: MGHDK and SYGVNS. CDR3 amino acids: CASSLGGEQFF. The DNA of the CDR3 is TGTGCCAGCAGCTTAGGGGGCGAGCAGTTCTTC.

In DNA form, the CDR3 reads TGTGCCAGCAGCCATGCGGGACTTACCTACGAGCAGTACTTC. Amino acids: CASSHAGLTYEQYF. The V gene is TRBV4-2, the J gene TRBJ2-7, with a weak D call TRBD2 (6 bases). V lost 3 bases and J lost 2, with 11 bases in between. The germline CDR1 and CDR2 sequences are LGHNA and YNFKEQ. The CDR3 is 14 amino acids.

The gene calls are TRBV29-1 and TRBJ2-6; weak D call: TRBD1 (5 bases). The length of the CDR3 is 14 residues. Trimming cost V 0 bases and J 5 bases, with 8 bases left between them. Germline V gene sequence: CDR1 SQVTM, CDR2 ANQGSEA. The CDR3 is CSVEEQGRANVLTF. As DNA, the CDR3 is TGCAGCGTTGAAGAGCAGGGTAGGGCCAACGTCCTGACTTTC.

The chain couples TRBV4-1 to TRBJ2-7; the D gene is possibly TRBD2 (5 bases). Trimming took 0 bases from V and 4 from J, leaving 16 bases between them. The CDR3 runs 16 residues. Germline CDR1 reads MGHRA; CDR2 reads YSYEKL. CDR3 DNA sequence: TGCGCCAGCAGCCAAGATGTGGGCTCCCAGCGGTACGAGCAGTACTTC. It is translated as CASSQDVGSQRYEQYF.

The V gene is TRBV10-1, the J gene TRBJ2-7, with 7 positions matching TRBD2. After removal of 4 bases from V and 6 bases from J, the junction contained 12 bases not matched to a gene. The CDR3 is made up of 15 amino acids. Germline loops: CDR1 WNHNN, CDR2 SYGVQD (reference sequence). This chain's CDR3 is CASSATPGLLGEQYF. The CDR3, as DNA: TGCGCCAGCAGTGCTACTCCGGGACTACTCGGCGAGCAGTACTTC.

V and J are TRBV27 and TRBJ2-3; 9 nucleotides align to TRBD2. Germline-derived CDR1 and CDR2 are MNHEY and SMNVEV (reference sequence). This CDR3 spans 17 amino acids. V trimming: 2 bases; J trimming: 1 base; junction bases outside the gene matches: 7. CDR3 residues: CASSLSLAGGGTDTQYF. In DNA form, the CDR3 reads TGTGCCAGCAGTTTAAGTCTGGCGGGAGGGGGCACAGATACGCAGTATTTT.

V and J are TRBV30 and TRBJ2-1, with 7 bases that match TRBD1. V lost 1 base to trimming and J lost 0 bases; unmatched junction nucleotides: 3. Germline V gene lookup returns CDR1 GTSNPN and CDR2 SVGIG (reference sequence). CDR3 size: 15 residues. This chain's CDR3 is CAWSGQGPSYNEQFF. The CDR3 DNA follows: TGTGCCTGGAGTGGACAGGGACCCTCCTACAATGAGCAGTTCTTC. The full variable domain, rest sourced from reference TRBV30 and TRBJ2-1, is SQTIHQWPATLVQPVGSPLSLECTVEGTSNPNLYWYRQAAGRGLQLLFYSVGIGQISSEVPQNLSASRPQDRQFILSSKKLLLSDSGFYLCAWSGQGPSYNEQFFGPGTRLTVL.

CDR3 DNA: TGTGCCAGCAGCCCCCAAGTAGATACGCAGTATTTT. Translated: CASSPQVDTQYF. The chain joins TRBV11-3 to TRBJ2-3; D gene ambiguous. CDR1 and CDR2 (germline): SGHNT, YENEEA. The CDR3 is 12 amino acids. The germline V and J ends were trimmed by 5 bases and 5 bases, with 8 bases remaining between them.

This chain joins TRBV7-6 and TRBJ1-2; D remains ambiguous. Germline V gene data show CDR1 as SGHVS and CDR2 as FNYEAQ. This CDR3 comprises 13 residues. The V and J ends lost 5 bases and 8 bases respectively, with 15 bases between them. The CDR3 coding sequence is TGTGCCAGCAGCGATCCTGGCCCCGACGGCTACACCTTC. Its translation: CASSDPGPDGYTF.

The V call is TRBV27, the J call TRBJ2-7; D is perhaps TRBD1 (5 bases). The CDR3 extends over 14 amino acids. CDR1 is MNHEY, CDR2 SMNVEV, per germline (reference sequence). Deletions cut 7 bases from V and 0 bases from J, with 13 bases between. CDR3 sequence: CASKSPGNSYEQYF. The CDR3 nucleotides are TGTGCCAGCAAGTCGCCAGGGAACTCCTACGAGCAGTACTTC.

The chain joins TRBV27 to TRBJ1-1, with D maybe TRBD1 (5 bases). There are 15 residues in the CDR3. CDR1 is MNHEY, CDR2 SMNVEV, per germline (reference sequence). V was clipped by 6 bases and J by 0 bases, with 14 bases between them. Here the CDR3 DNA reads TGTGCCAGCAGGGGCGACAGCTTCATGAACACTGAAGCTTTCTTT. Its protein product is CASRGDSFMNTEAFF.

The CDR3 bases are TGCGCCAGCCGCGTTCGGGACGGCTTTGACTATGGCTACACCTTC. Translating it yields CASRVRDGFDYGYTF. J is TRBJ1-2 and V is TRBV5-1, with a possible D match to TRBD1 (5 bases). Germline V gives CDR1 SGHRS, CDR2 YFSETQ. CDR3 size: 15 residues. Trimming pared 7 bases from V and 3 bases from J, leaving 19 bases between.

The chain is built from TRBV28 and TRBJ2-5; D gene unclear. CDR3 length: 14 residues. Deletions cut 2 bases from V and 3 bases from J, with 10 bases between. Looked up from germline, CDR1 is MDHEN and CDR2 is SYDVKM. This CDR3 is CASSLPDPEETQYF. DNA for the CDR3: TGTGCCAGCAGTTTACCTGACCCCGAAGAGACCCAGTACTTC.